The 11 T cell receptor beta chains listed next were all sequenced from one sample in a study of blood T cell repertoires in COVID-19. Here immunoSEQ multiplex PCR was the method, and the copy in TCRdb shows in-frame clones only, minus some. Among roughly 120,000 clones, about nine tenths were seen once, and the ten largest hold 1.8%. The material sequenced was peripheral blood. The receptors derive from a human donor with active COVID-19. The donor label of this sample is uncertain.

The chain has TRBV13 and TRBJ1-2; TRBD1 aligns across 7 bases. The CDR3 runs 15 residues. CDR1 and CDR2 (germline): PRHDT, FYEKMQ (reference sequence). The V gene end was trimmed by 7 bases and the J gene end by 5 bases; junction bases not matched to a gene: 13. For the CDR3, the DNA is TGTGCCAGCACCCATCGGTTGGGACAGACATATGGCTACACCTTC. Translating gives CASTHRLGQTYGYTF.

The V and J genes are TRBV27 and TRBJ1-2; D ambiguous. Germline V gene lookup returns CDR1 MNHEY and CDR2 SMNVEV (reference sequence). V lost 7 bases, J lost 0 bases, and 18 bases lay in between. The length of the CDR3 is 16 residues. The CDR3 here is CASTDLGGPTNYGYTF. The CDR3 DNA sequence: TGTGCCAGCACCGATCTCGGAGGGCCTACTAACTATGGCTACACCTTC.

The genes are TRBV7-8 and TRBJ1-5; perhaps TRBD1 as D (6 bases). This CDR3 is 16 amino acids long. The ends were cut back, 1 base at V and 0 bases at J, with 10 bases in the middle. Germline V CDR1 and CDR2: SGHVS, FQNEAQ. CDR3 sequence: CASSLGTASSNQPQHF. The CDR3 nucleotides read TGTGCCAGCAGCTTAGGGACAGCCTCTAGCAATCAGCCCCAGCATTTT.

This clone was found a few times. V is TRBV28 and J is TRBJ1-5; D is ambiguous. The CDR3 has 12 residues. CDR1 MDHEN and CDR2 SYDVKM come from the germline V gene. Deletions cut 6 bases from V and 10 bases from J, with 13 bases between. The CDR3 DNA follows: TGTGCCAGCAGGCTGACGGGTCGACCCCAGCATTTT. Its translation: CASRLTGRPQHF.

As DNA, the CDR3 is TGCAGCGTTGATAACAGGGGGCAAATCGGCTACACCTTC. This gives the protein CSVDNRGQIGYTF. The chain has TRBV29-1 and TRBJ1-2; TRBD1 matches at 9 bases. The CDR3 totals 13 residues. Germline CDR1 and CDR2: SQVTM and ANQGSEA. J lost 8 bases, V lost 3 bases, and 7 bases had no gene match.

This chain connects TRBV6-2 or TRBV6-3 to TRBJ2-7, with D possibly matching TRBD2 (6 bases). CDR1 is MNHEY, CDR2 SVGEGT, per germline. V was trimmed by 4 bases and J by 13 bases, leaving 17 bases between them. The CDR3 consists of 12 residues. The chain's CDR3 is CASSFPSGVEYF. CDR3 bases: TGTGCCAGCAGTTTCCCGTCGGGGGTGGAATACTTC.

The chain is built from TRBV5-1 and TRBJ1-1; possibly TRBD1 for D (6 bases). The CDR3 is 13 amino acids. The V end was cut by 0 bases, the J end by 5 bases, with 8 bases between. The germline CDR1 and CDR2 sequences are SGHRS and YFSETQ. The CDR3 protein is CASSLVQGTEAFF. The CDR3 DNA reads as TGCGCCAGCAGCTTGGTGCAGGGGACTGAAGCTTTCTTT.

The chain recombines TRBV19 with TRBJ1-5; 7 bases line up with TRBD1. This CDR3 has 18 amino acids. Germline trimming cut 6 bases from V and 3 bases from J; bases unmatched to any gene: 17. Germline-derived CDR1 and CDR2 are LNHDA and SQIVND (reference sequence). The CDR3 DNA sequence: TGTGCCAGTAGAAGACAGGGCTCCCGAAGTCATATCAATCAGCCCCAGCATTTT. Translated, it gives CASRRQGSRSHINQPQHF. Based on the CDR3 plus reference TRBV19 and TRBJ1-5, the full variable domain is DGGITQSPKYLFRKEGQNVTLSCEQNLNHDAMYWYRQDPGQGLRLIYYSQIVNDFQKGDIAEGYSVSREKKESFPLTVTSAQKNPTAFYLCASRRQGSRSHINQPQHFGDGTRLSIL.

The chain links TRBV11-2 to TRBJ2-7; D may be TRBD1 (5 bases). CDR1 is SGHAT and CDR2 is FQNNGV in the germline V gene. V gave up 1 base and J gave up 2 bases, with 12 bases separating them. The CDR3 has 15 amino acids. CDR3 residues: CASSLGSRTTYEQYF. For the CDR3, the DNA is TGTGCCAGCAGCTTAGGAAGCCGGACAACCTACGAGCAGTACTTC.

This clone has only one observation. This chain links TRBV19 with TRBJ1-1, with 8 bases aligning to TRBD1. V was clipped by 1 base and J by 1 base; unmatched bases: 11. The CDR3 loop spans 18 amino acids. Germline V lookup: CDR1 LNHDA, CDR2 SQIVND (reference sequence). The CDR3 region has the DNA TGTGCCAGTAGTATAGCCCCCCGGACAGGGTCCCAGAACACTGAAGCTTTCTTT. Residues: CASSIAPRTGSQNTEAFF.

In its sample, this clone was seen a few times. This chain uses TRBV27 with TRBJ2-2; possibly TRBD2 for D (6 bases). The CDR3 sequence is 13 residues long. The ends were cut back, 6 bases at V and 7 bases at J, with 12 bases in the middle. CDR1 MNHEY and CDR2 SMNVEV come from the germline V gene (reference sequence). The CDR3 loop is CASSFTGLGELFF. CDR3 nucleotides: TGTGCCAGCAGCTTTACGGGACTCGGGGAGCTGTTTTTT.